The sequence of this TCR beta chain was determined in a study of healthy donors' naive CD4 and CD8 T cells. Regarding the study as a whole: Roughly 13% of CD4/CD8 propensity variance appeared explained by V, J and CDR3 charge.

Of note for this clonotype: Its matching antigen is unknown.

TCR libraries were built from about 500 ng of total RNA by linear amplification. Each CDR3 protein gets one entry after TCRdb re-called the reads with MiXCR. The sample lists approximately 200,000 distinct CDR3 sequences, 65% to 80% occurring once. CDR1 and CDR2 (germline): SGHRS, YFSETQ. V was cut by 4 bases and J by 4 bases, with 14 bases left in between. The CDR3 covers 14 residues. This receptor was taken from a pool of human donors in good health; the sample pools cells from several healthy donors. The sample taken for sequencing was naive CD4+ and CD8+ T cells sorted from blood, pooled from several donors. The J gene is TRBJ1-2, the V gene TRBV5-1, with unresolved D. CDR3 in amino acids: CASSADTAGYGYTF. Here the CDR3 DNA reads TGCGCCAGCAGCGCTGACACGGCAGGCTATGGCTACACCTTC.